These 6 T cell receptor beta chains were sequenced from one sample in a study of T cell clusters in autoimmune cytopenias (dated by TCRdb to about 2019). The listed sequencing device is Illumina MiSeq. TRB rearrangements were amplified by multiplex PCR using a touch-down protocol with TRB-A and TRB-B primer pools mixed in one tube. After the reads were reprocessed by TCRdb, one entry was made per CDR3 protein sequence, with no DNA. The data table for this sample lists thousands of distinct CDR3 sequences. The ten largest clones represent 4.4% of the sample. Each sample's TRB amplification started from roughly 240 ng of peripheral blood genomic DNA, which corresponds to approximately 36,000 genome equivalents. This sample also belongs to another study, concerning T cell repertoires in aging, cancer and after chemotherapy.

The specimen was peripheral blood. The origin of the receptors is a human donor in good health.

V is TRBV15 and J is TRBJ1-5. The CDR3 covers 16 residues. The germline V gene has CDR1 LNHNV and CDR2 YYDKDF (reference sequence). The CDR3 is CATSRDMSRSNQPQHF.

The chain links TRBV6-5 to TRBJ1-1. Germline-derived CDR1 and CDR2 are MNHEY and SVGAGI. This CDR3 contains 13 residues. CDR3 protein: CASSYSMNTEAFF.

The rearrangement joins TRBV18 to TRBJ2-1. Germline V gene sequence: CDR1 KGHSH, CDR2 LQKENI. The CDR3 is made up of 16 amino acids. The CDR3 sequence: CASSPPEGLTYNEQFF.

The CDR3 reads CASSLRRGTDTQYF. This chain connects TRBV7-9 to TRBJ2-3. CDR3 length: 14 amino acids. Per germline, CDR1 SEHNR and CDR2 FQNEAQ (reference sequence).

The V and J genes are TRBV19 and TRBJ1-5. Germline CDR1 LNHDA, CDR2 SQIVND (reference sequence). The CDR3 is made up of 16 amino acids. CDR3 loop: CASSWGALTSNQPQHF.

This chain uses TRBV5-4 with TRBJ1-1; TCRdb reports TRBD1, a call that lacks DNA to check it against. CDR3 length: 14 amino acids. Per germline, CDR1 SGHNT and CDR2 YYREEE (reference sequence). The chain's CDR3 is CASSWGQGDTEAFF.